This TCR beta chain originates from a study of cytomegalovirus exposure and HLA in healthy donors. The PCR made use of 60 Vbeta and 13 Jbeta primers. Measured with immunoSEQ multiplex PCR; TCRdb has only the in-frame clones, and not every one. This sample has some 130,000 clones, with roughly 78% found just once. The V gene's germline CDR1 is SEHNR and CDR2 FQNEAQ (reference sequence). The CDR3 runs 14 residues. V lost 4 bases and J 0 bases, leaving 10 bases between the germline ends. The clonotype comes from a male donor in good health and CMV-seronegative. The sample comprised PBMCs. The gene calls are TRBV7-9 and TRBJ2-7; weak D call: TRBD1 (6 bases). In DNA form, the CDR3 reads TGTGCCAGCAGCTCGGACAGAGTCTCCTACGAGCAGTACTTC. It yields the protein CASSSDRVSYEQYF.